This entry is about one TCR beta chain. This clonotype occurred many times. The antigen it binds to is not known. The input lacks base qualities; no much larger clone sits a single base away. The record originates from a study of T cells in Graves' hyperthyroidism and ophthalmopathy (dated by TCRdb to between 2017 and 2020). At the level of the whole study: Peripheral blood was sampled at the time of initial diagnosis, prior to any treatment. According to the paper, TCR Vbeta CDR3 sequencing was carried out on over 130 peripheral blood samples, which came from fewer than 50 ophthalmopathy, around 74 hyperthyroidism and approximately 17 progressor patients. The approximately 98 discovery patients were randomly divided into training and test sets at a 7:3 ratio. To identify TCR V-J signatures that set the groups apart, the researchers used a discovery cohort of approximately 98 patients, made up of 40 to 45 with Graves' ophthalmopathy and about 60 with stable Graves' hyperthyroidism. An independent validation cohort of about 19 hyperthyroidism patients and more than 15 patients who later progressed to ophthalmopathy tested prospective prediction of ophthalmopathy. After blood sampling, hyperthyroidism patients were treated with methimazole at a starting dose of 30 mg daily, and ophthalmopathy patients were treated with high-dose intravenous methylprednisolone. The study also compared thyroid tissue and blood T-cell repertoires from a handful of Graves' hyperthyroidism patients.

Moderately to severely active disease, a Clinical Activity Score of at least 3, a NOSPECS grade of at least 4, and a duration under 3 months were present in ophthalmopathy patients. Exclusion was applied to patients with uncontrolled infections, other autoimmune diseases, pregnancy or lactation. Clinical symptoms, serum thyroxine and TRAb, thyroid ultrasound, and orbital computed tomography formed the basis for the diagnoses. PBMCs were separated from approximately 9.9 ml of fresh peripheral blood using Ficoll-Paque density gradient centrifugation. Total RNA was extracted with Trizol reagent, and quality was checked on an Agilent 2100 Bioanalyzer. What the authors observed across the whole study: No statistical method was used to set the sample size in advance, and investigators knew the group allocation. During validation, the model predicted progression to ophthalmopathy a median of approximately six months ahead of onset, with roughly 65% sensitivity and around 72% specificity. Most expanded thyroid clonotypes (frequency above 0.001) were also detected in blood, a finding suggesting that blood repertoires may reflect thyroid immune responses. Ophthalmopathy was separated from stable hyperthyroidism by a 13 V-J signature model, with about 88% sensitivity and roughly 81% specificity obtained in cross-validation and 80%/75% obtained in testing.

The TCR beta CDR3 regions were amplified from RNA transcripts. The first round of RT-PCR for the TCR CDR3 was performed with the HTBI primer set and the Qiagen OneStep RT-PCR kit. The libraries were constructed in a second round of multiplex PCR and then size-selected and purified. The libraries were sequenced on an Illumina HiSeq2000 using paired-end 100 bp reads. As for how the authors treated the data: SOAPnuke was used to process the raw data, with reads discarded if the reads contained adapters or uncalled bases, had a mean Phred below 15, or lacked an exact constant-primer or identifier match. COPE v1.2.5 was used to merge high-quality paired reads, and clonotypes were defined as unique nucleotide sequences. Clonotypes were aligned to IMGT TRBV, TRBD and TRBJ reference segments using MiTCR v1.1. The analysis was restricted to V-J combinations with a frequency above 0.0001, which together covered 98% to 99.2% of the repertoires. The TCS score was defined as the ratio of F50 (clonal expansion) to E x V (chaos), calculated using BLOSUM62-based TCRdist between CDR3 peptides within each V-J. Welch's t-statistics and random forest reduced some 510 V-J features to 13, which were used in a naive Bayes classifier (R e1071). TCRdb reanalyzed the raw reads on its own, using fastp at Q25 for trimming and MiXCR for clone calling, and kept in-frame beta chains. Merged by CDR3 protein, the rows form single entries marked with the most common genes and DNA. TCRdb assigned the V and J calls; the authors' analysis was not used. For this sample the table gives almost 500,000 distinct CDR3 sequences, of which 22% were detected only once. The ten largest clones add up to under 55% of the sample.

The germline V end is reduced by 7 bases and the J end by 4 bases; junction bases left unmatched: 8. Inclusive of the bounding cysteine and phenylalanine, the CDR3 is 14 residues long. The only DNA kept is the CDR3, 42 bases in frame from the first base. The germline V gene gives CDR1 as MNHNS and CDR2 as SASEGT. The chain couples TRBV6-1 to TRBJ1-1; the junction holds 8 bases that match TRBD1. The clonotype originates from a woman in her 70s with Graves' ophthalmopathy. Sequencing input: blood. Here the CDR3 is given as CASIGDRRATEAFF. The nucleotides are TGTGCCAGCATAGGGGACAGGCGGGCCACTGAAGCTTTCTTT.